This paragraph covers one T cell receptor (beta chain) sequence. Its antigen is not known. The sample is drawn from a study of T-cell memory formation after mild COVID-19. Across the whole study: Clusters were largely donor specific.

General study findings and limits: Clones contracting over day 15 to 85 were CD4/CD8 balanced, with later expanders leaning CD4+. Some clones that responded were present in memory (sampled pre-infection), which suggests cross-reactive memory joined. Of the contracting clones, CD4+ ones lay mainly in CM and EM, and CD8+ ones in EMRA.

TCRdb reprocessed the 5' RACE reads via MiXCR and lists one record per CDR3 protein. The profile shows hundreds of thousands of distinct CDR3 sequences, 13% to 15% of them singletons. Input material: PBMCs or a T cell subset sorted from them (not recorded which). This sequence was found in a man between 18 and 29 years old who had mild COVID-19 (a few samples of this study predate the infection). Cell type and time point are not known.

CDR3 coding DNA: TGTGCCAGCAGCCAGTCGGGACTAGCGGCTCAAGAGACCCAGTACTTC. As protein: CASSQSGLAAQETQYF. The chain carries TRBV3-1 and TRBJ2-5; 11 bases are shared with TRBD2. Germline CDR1 LGHDT, CDR2 YNNKEL (reference sequence). The CDR3 sequence is 16 residues long. The V gene end was trimmed by 3 bases and the J gene end by 2 bases; junction bases not matched to a gene: 5.